This entry concerns a single TCR beta chain. Its antigen is currently unknown. These data come from a study of CXCR3-negative and CXCR3-positive naive CD8 T cells. Study background: The libraries together contributed some 140 million TRB reads, each supplying about 1.5 +/- 0.3 million.

All TRB cDNA libraries came from 5' RACE performed with UMI labels. TCRdb reanalyzed the 5' RACE reads, giving one entry per CDR3 protein sequence and no DNA. This listing includes 130,000 to 150,000 distinct CDR3 sequences. Germline lookup yields CDR1 MDHEN and CDR2 SYDVKM. There are 16 residues in the CDR3. Approximately 300,000 cells per CD8+ T cell subset were flow-sorted in triplicate. CD45RO-CCR7+CD27+CD95- characterized naive CD8+ T cells. Study-level findings and limits: More hydrophobic TRB CDR3s were found in CXCR3-positive naive cells than in CXCR3-negative naive cells. Memory cells differed in TRBV-TRBJ usage, but naive CXCR3-negative and CXCR3-positive cells had similar usage.

The chain recombines TRBV28 with TRBJ1-3; TCRdb picks TRBD1, but there is no DNA to check that call. This clonotype originated in a human donor in good health. Some clones in this sample may be carry-over from other donors' samples. Sequenced: naive CXCR3+ CD8+ T cells from blood. This sample's subset: CD45RO-CCR7+CD27+CD95- naive CD8+ T cells expressing CXCR3 (TNR3+). CDR3: CASSPWTGEGGNTIYF.